Presented here are 17 T cell receptor beta chains from one specimen sequenced in a study of blood T cell repertoires in COVID-19. Here immunoSEQ multiplex PCR was the method, and the copy in TCRdb shows in-frame clones only, minus some. The table includes roughly 160,000 clones, almost 85% detected once. Sequenced: peripheral blood. The receptors stem from a man between 18 and 29 years old with active or convalescent COVID-19.

J is TRBJ2-3 and V is TRBV19, with TRBD2 identical over 8 bases. The CDR3 spans 15 residues. CDR1 LNHDA and CDR2 SQIVND come from the germline V gene (reference sequence). V lost 5 bases to trimming and J lost 3 bases; unmatched junction nucleotides: 7. CDR3 coding DNA: TGTGCCAGTAGTGCTCGGGGGGGGCCGACAGATACGCAGTATTTT. Translation: CASSARGGPTDTQYF.

J is TRBJ1-5 and V is TRBV2; TRBD1 is a possible D gene (6 bases). From germline, CDR1 is SNHLY and CDR2 FYNNEI. The ends were cut back, 4 bases at V and 4 bases at J, with 11 bases in the middle. The CDR3 has 14 residues. The CDR3 DNA reads TGTGCCAGCAGTGCAAACAGGGTGAATCAGCCCCAGCATTTT. Residues: CASSANRVNQPQHF.

V and J are TRBV12-5 and TRBJ2-1, with a weak D call TRBD1 (5 bases). Germline CDR1 and CDR2: LGHNT and FRNRAP. The CDR3 spans 15 residues. Trimming left V 6 bases short and J 3 bases short, with 15 bases between. The CDR3 nucleotides are TGTGCTAGTGGCAGCTCAGGGATGGTCTACAATGAGCAGTTCTTC. It translates to CASGSSGMVYNEQFF.

This clone was picked up one time. The chain joins TRBV5-1 to TRBJ1-2; TRBD1 matches 8 bases. Trimming at V came to 4 bases and at J to 1 base, leaving 3 bases not matched to a gene. The CDR3 runs to 14 residues. The V gene's germline CDR1 is SGHRS and CDR2 YFSETQ. CDR3 protein: CASSRGQGNYGYTF. In DNA, the CDR3 is TGCGCCAGCAGCCGAGGACAGGGTAACTATGGCTACACCTTC.

The rearrangement uses TRBV28 and TRBJ2-7; TRBD1 matches at 8 bases. Germline V lookup: CDR1 MDHEN, CDR2 SYDVKM. The CDR3 totals 14 residues. The junction had 4 bases not matched to a gene; V was cut back by 3 bases and J by 3 bases. CDR3 DNA: TGTGCCAGCAGTTTCACAGGGGGGAGCTACGAGCAGTACTTC. Its translation is CASSFTGGSYEQYF.

This clone was detected only a few times. This chain connects TRBV4-1 to TRBJ1-5; D gene uncertain. Per germline, CDR1 MGHRA and CDR2 YSYEKL. The V and J ends lost 5 bases and 2 bases respectively, with 10 bases between them. The CDR3 runs to 14 residues. The CDR3 nucleotides read TGCGCCAGCAGCGATGCGGGTGGCAATCAGCCCCAGCATTTT. Amino acids: CASSDAGGNQPQHF.

This clone was observed a handful of times. The rearrangement uses TRBV10-3 and TRBJ1-6, with D unresolved. Trimming took 2 bases from V and 4 from J, leaving 9 bases between them. CDR3 length equals 15 residues. Germline CDR1 and CDR2: ENHRY and SYGVKD. In DNA form, the CDR3 reads TGTGCCATCAGTGAGGGCGGCGGGTATAATTCACCCCTCCACTTT. Translated: CAISEGGGYNSPLHF.

The chain links TRBV6-2 or TRBV6-3 to TRBJ1-1; D remains unclear. Between the trimmed V and J ends, which lost 2 bases and 4 bases, there was a span of 11 bases. CDR1 MNHEY and CDR2 SVGEGT come from the germline V gene. This CDR3 region has 14 residues. The CDR3 loop is CASSYRGYGTEAFF. Here the CDR3 DNA reads TGTGCCAGCAGTTACAGAGGGTATGGCACTGAAGCTTTCTTT.

The rearrangement links TRBV6-5 to TRBJ1-2; 8 bases match TRBD1. This CDR3 contains 13 residues. Germline V gives CDR1 MNHEY, CDR2 SVGAGI. J lost 8 bases, V lost 4 bases, and 6 bases had no gene match. The CDR3 region has the DNA TGTGCCAGCAGTTTGACAGGGGTCGGAGGCTACACCTTC. It yields the protein CASSLTGVGGYTF.

The chain combines TRBV11-2 with TRBJ2-7, with 8 bases fitting TRBD1. V shed 4 bases and J 4 bases; nucleotides not matched to a gene: 6. In germline, CDR1 is SGHAT, CDR2 FQNNGV. The CDR3 length is 14 residues. The CDR3 DNA reads as TGTGCCAGCAGCTCCGACAGGGGTCGGTACGAGCAGTACTTC. This translates into CASSSDRGRYEQYF.

The V and J genes are TRBV5-1 and TRBJ1-1; D is possibly TRBD1 (5 bases). Germline CDR1 is SGHRS and CDR2 is YFSETQ. The CDR3 runs to 15 residues. V was cut by 0 bases and J by 4 bases, with 13 bases left in between. CDR3 nucleotides: TGCGCCAGCAGCTTGGCCGGGGGTCGCGTCACTGAAGCTTTCTTT. Amino acids: CASSLAGGRVTEAFF.

The rearrangement links TRBV28 to TRBJ1-6; D is perhaps TRBD1 (5 bases). The germline V gene has CDR1 MDHEN and CDR2 SYDVKM. CDR3 size: 16 residues. Trimming stripped 5 bases from V and 11 bases from J, with 22 bases between. The CDR3 spells CASSPPVGGAGPPLHF. The CDR3 DNA reads as TGTGCCAGCAGTCCCCCCGTGGGGGGTGCCGGCCCACCCCTCCACTTT. Full variable domain (rest looked up from reference TRBV28 and TRBJ1-6): DVKVTQSSRYLVKRTGEKVFLECVQDMDHENMFWYRQDPGLGLRLIYFSYDVKMKEKGDIPEGYSVSREKKERFSLILESASTNQTSMYLCASSPPVGGAGPPLHFGNGTRLTVT.

J is TRBJ2-1 and V is TRBV6-5; D may be TRBD2 (5 bases). Trimming pared 9 bases from V and 0 bases from J, leaving 15 bases between. CDR1 and CDR2 (germline): MNHEY, SVGAGI. The CDR3 consists of 15 residues. The CDR3 region is CASHSLRGSYNEQFF. The DNA for the CDR3 is TGTGCCAGTCACTCTCTACGGGGCTCCTACAATGAGCAGTTCTTC.

This clone was seen a single time. V usage is TRBV6-5 and J usage is TRBJ2-1; D uncertain. Germline V gene sequence: CDR1 MNHEY, CDR2 SVGAGI. With 0 bases removed from V and 5 bases from J, the gap between germline ends came to 14 bases. The length of the CDR3 is 16 residues. This CDR3 reads CASSYSFSLLNNEQFF. The CDR3 region has the DNA TGTGCCAGCAGTTACTCGTTTTCTCTCTTAAACAATGAGCAGTTCTTC.

The chain joins TRBV4-3 to TRBJ2-3; 9 bases align to TRBD2. With V trimmed by 4 bases and J by 1 base, 9 bases remained unmatched. This CDR3 spans 17 amino acids. Germline lookup yields CDR1 LGHNA and CDR2 YSLEER. The CDR3 DNA follows: TGCGCCAGCAGCCTATTAGCGGGAGATTGGGGCACAGATACGCAGTATTTT. Amino acids: CASSLLAGDWGTDTQYF.

The V and J genes are TRBV11-3 and TRBJ2-3, with TRBD1 as a possible D gene (5 bases). Per the germline V gene, CDR1 is SGHNT and CDR2 is YENEEA. Trimming shortened V by 1 base and J by 3 bases, and 8 bases separated the two germline ends. The CDR3 totals 14 residues. This chain's CDR3 is CASSLAGNTDTQYF. The DNA for the CDR3 is TGTGCCAGCAGCTTAGCAGGGAATACAGATACGCAGTATTTT.

The chain links TRBV12-3 or TRBV12-4 to TRBJ2-5; D not certain. V was shortened by 3 bases and J by 1 base, with 6 bases between the two germline ends. The CDR3 runs to 13 residues. CDR3 sequence reads: CASSLQVQETQYF. The CDR3 DNA reads TGTGCCAGCAGTTTGCAGGTCCAAGAGACCCAGTACTTC.